This T cell receptor (beta chain) emerged from a study of shared clonotypes between healthy human individuals. This CDR3 is 14 amino acids long. The germline gives CDR1 MDHEN, CDR2 SYDVKM. Trimming removed 5 bases from V and 1 base from J; junction bases left unmatched: 2. Sequencing used immunoSEQ multiplex PCR; TCRdb keeps in-frame clones, though not all of them. The sample contains about 1 million clones, more than 65% of which appear only once. The TCR was taken from a man aged 18 to 30 in good health. The sample taken for sequencing was memory CD4+ T cells sorted from blood. Subset specified: CD45RA-negative fraction. This rearrangement joins TRBV28 to TRBJ2-3; 8 nucleotides agree with TRBD2. The CDR3 bases are TGTGCCAGCAGTACAGCGGGAGGCACAGATACGCAGTATTTT. This sequence encodes CASSTAGGTDTQYF.